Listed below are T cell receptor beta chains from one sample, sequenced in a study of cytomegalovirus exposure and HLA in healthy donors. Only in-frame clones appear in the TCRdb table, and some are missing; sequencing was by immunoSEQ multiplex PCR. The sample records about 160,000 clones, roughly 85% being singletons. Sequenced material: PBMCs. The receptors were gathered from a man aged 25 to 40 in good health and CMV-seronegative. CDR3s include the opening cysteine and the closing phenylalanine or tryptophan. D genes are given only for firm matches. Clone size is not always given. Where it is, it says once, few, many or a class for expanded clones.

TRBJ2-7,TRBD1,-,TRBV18,TGTGCCAGCTCACCCAGGGGCGGGACAGGCTACGAGCAGTACTTC,CASSPRGGTGYEQYF
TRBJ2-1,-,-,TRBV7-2,TGTGCCAGCAGCTTAGAGGCGGGTGGGAATGAGCAGTTCTTC,CASSLEAGGNEQFF
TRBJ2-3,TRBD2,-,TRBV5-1,TGCGCCAGCAGCTTGGTTCTAGCGGGACACGATACGCAGTATTTT,CASSLVLAGHDTQYF
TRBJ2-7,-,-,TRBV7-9,TGTGCCAGCAGCTTAGCCGGGCAGGGATACTACCTCACCTCCTACGAGCAGTACTTC,CASSLAGQGYYLTSYEQYF
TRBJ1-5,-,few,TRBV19,TGTGCCAGTAGTCTGCAGGGGCGACGGCAGCCCCAGCATTTT,CASSLQGRRQPQHF
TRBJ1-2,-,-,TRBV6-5,TGTGCCAGCAGCAGGGCAGCCTATGGCTACACCTTC,CASSRAAYGYTF
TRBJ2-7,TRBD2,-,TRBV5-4,TGTGCCAGCAGCTTGGCGCTAGCGGGATCCTACGAGCAGTACTTC,CASSLALAGSYEQYF
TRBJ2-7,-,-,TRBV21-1,TGTGCCAGCAGCTGTAACAGGGGGCCCGAGCAGTACTTC,CASSCNRGPEQYF
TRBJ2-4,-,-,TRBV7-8,TGTGCCAGCAGCTACCGGGACACAGAAAACATTCAGTACTTC,CASSYRDTENIQYF
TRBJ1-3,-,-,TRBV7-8,TGTGCCAGCAGCTCAGTAGGGGGCTCTGGAAACACCATATATTTT,CASSSVGGSGNTIYF
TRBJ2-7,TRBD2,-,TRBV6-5,TGTGCCAGCAGAACCAGCGGGACTCACTACGAGCAGTACTTC,CASRTSGTHYEQYF